Below are 15 T cell receptor beta chains sequenced from a single sample in a study of OX40 agonist ivuxolimab in advanced cancers. Repertoires were generated with immunoSEQ multiplex PCR, while TCRdb's copy carries only in-frame clones and drops some. The sample lists 50,000 to 70,000 clones; about 85% were seen once. The sample consisted of CD4+ or CD8+ T cells sorted from blood, taken in a trial of the OX40 agonist ivuxolimab. These receptors were taken from an adult with an advanced solid tumor such as melanoma, head and neck, liver or kidney cancer.

V usage is TRBV7-9 and J usage is TRBJ1-6, with TRBD1 as a possible D gene (6 bases). The CDR3 is made up of 17 amino acids. V was shortened by 5 bases and J by 7 bases, with 21 bases between the two germline ends. The germline V gene encodes CDR1 SEHNR and CDR2 FQNEAQ (reference sequence). CDR3 nucleotide sequence: TGTGCCAGCAGCCTGACTGCCGGAGGGGGACTCAATTCACCCCTCCACTTT. This encodes CASSLTAGGGLNSPLHF.

The chain recombines TRBV29-1 with TRBJ1-4; TRBD1 matches at 7 bases. Germline V lookup: CDR1 SQVTM, CDR2 ANQGSEA. There are 16 residues in the CDR3. The V gene end was trimmed by 0 bases and the J gene end by 2 bases; junction bases not matched to a gene: 6. The CDR3 loop reads CSVEDRDSSTNEKLFF. CDR3 nucleotide sequence: TGCAGCGTTGAAGATCGGGACAGTTCGACTAATGAAAAACTGTTTTTT.

V usage is TRBV28 and J usage is TRBJ1-5; weak D call: TRBD1 (5 bases). Trimming removed 7 bases from V and 4 bases from J, with 14 bases in between. The germline gives CDR1 MDHEN, CDR2 SYDVKM. The length of the CDR3 is 14 residues. CDR3 nucleotides: TGTGCCAGCATTAGGGACGGAACTAATCAGCCCCAGCATTTT. Its translation: CASIRDGTNQPQHF.

The genes are TRBV14 and TRBJ1-5, with D unclear. With 4 bases removed from V and 5 bases from J, the gap between germline ends came to 9 bases. Germline CDR1 reads SGHDN; CDR2 reads FVKESK. The CDR3 covers 13 residues. CDR3: CASSRGVHQPQHF. DNA for the CDR3: TGTGCCAGCAGCCGAGGCGTCCATCAGCCCCAGCATTTT.

The chain joins TRBV5-4 to TRBJ2-2, with 7 bases lining up with TRBD2. This CDR3 is built from 14 residues. The J segment lost 6 bases and the V segment lost 4 bases, leaving 6 bases of the junction unmatched. CDR1 is SGHNT and CDR2 is YYREEE in the germline V gene (reference sequence). The CDR3, as DNA: TGTGCCAGCAGCATCCGGGGAGGGGCCGGGGAGCTGTTTTTT. Amino acid sequence: CASSIRGGAGELFF.

The chain employs TRBV5-1 and TRBJ2-3; D may correspond to TRBD1 or TRBD2 (6 bases each). V lost 0 bases, J lost 0 bases, and 11 bases lay in between. CDR3 length: 16 amino acids. Germline V CDR1 and CDR2: SGHRS, YFSETQ. This CDR3 reads CASSLVGGTSTDTQYF. Here the CDR3 DNA reads TGCGCCAGCAGCTTGGTGGGGGGCACTAGCACAGATACGCAGTATTTT. Using reference TRBV5-1 and TRBJ2-3 for the parts outside the CDR3, the full variable domain is KAGVTQTPRYLIKTRGQQVTLSCSPISGHRSVSWYQQTPGQGLQFLFEYFSETQRNKGNFPGRFSGRQFSNSRSEMNVSTLELGDSALYLCASSLVGGTSTDTQYFGPGTRLTVL.

V is TRBV5-1 and J is TRBJ2-3; D unresolved. Germline assignment: CDR1 SGHRS and CDR2 YFSETQ. V lost 4 bases and J lost 3, with 3 bases in between. The CDR3 runs 11 residues. The CDR3 DNA sequence: TGCGCCAGCAGCCGAACAGATACGCAGTATTTT. Its protein product is CASSRTDTQYF.

V is TRBV7-2 and J is TRBJ2-5, with 14 nucleotides matching TRBD2. This CDR3 is built from 19 residues. Germline V gene sequence: CDR1 SGHTA, CDR2 FQGNSA. V lost 5 bases and J lost 2; bases outside the gene matches: 13. The DNA for the CDR3 is TGTGCCAGCAGCCCACCATCTGGACTAGCGGGGGGCTTGCAAGAGACCCAGTACTTC. It codes for CASSPPSGLAGGLQETQYF.

Written as DNA, the CDR3 is TGTGCCAGCAGTGATCGGACCCGGGATGGCTACACCTTC. Residues: CASSDRTRDGYTF. V gene TRBV6-1 combines with J gene TRBJ1-2; the D is unclear. Germline values: CDR1 MNHNS, CDR2 SASEGT. Trimming removed 3 bases at V and 6 bases at J, with 11 bases between. CDR3 size: 13 residues.

The chain links TRBV5-4 to TRBJ2-5, with D maybe TRBD1 (6 bases). Germline values: CDR1 SGHNT, CDR2 YYREEE (reference sequence). CDR3 length equals 16 residues. Trimming took off 4 bases at V and 4 bases at J, with 20 bases between the two ends. CDR3 sequence reads: CASSDPTGANRETQYF. In nucleotides, the CDR3 is TGTGCCAGCAGCGACCCGACAGGCGCCAACCGAGAGACCCAGTACTTC.

V gene TRBV5-6 combines with J gene TRBJ2-4; no reliable D call. From germline, CDR1 is SGHDT and CDR2 YYEEEE. The CDR3 is 14 amino acids. V was clipped by 2 bases and J by 10 bases, with 16 bases between them. The DNA for the CDR3 is TGTGCCAGCAGCTTAGGACGAATTCGCAATATTCAGTACTTC. This codes for CASSLGRIRNIQYF.

In its sample, this clone was seen a few times. Other DNA sequences in this sample translate to the same CDR3. The V call is TRBV11-1, the J call TRBJ2-1; D not resolved. The CDR3 totals 16 residues. Germline CDR1 is SGHAT and CDR2 is FQDESV (reference sequence). Trimming removed 5 bases at V and 0 bases at J, with 14 bases between. The CDR3 here is CASSAMGSSSYNEQFF. In DNA, the CDR3 is TGTGCCAGCAGCGCGATGGGAAGCAGCTCCTACAATGAGCAGTTCTTC. Combining the CDR3 with reference TRBV11-1 and TRBJ2-1 gives the whole variable domain EAEVAQSPRYKITEKSQAVAFWCDPISGHATLYWYRQILGQGPELLVQFQDESVVDDSQLPKDRFSAERLKGVDSTLKIQPAELGDSAMYLCASSAMGSSSYNEQFFGPGTRLTVL.

This chain links TRBV7-9 with TRBJ1-1; D not certain. Trimming cost V 1 base and J 1 base, with 13 bases left between them. The germline V gene has CDR1 SEHNR and CDR2 FQNEAQ (reference sequence). The CDR3 is 16 residues long. Here the CDR3 reads CASSLDISLENTEAFF. DNA for the CDR3: TGTGCCAGCAGCTTAGATATTTCCCTGGAGAACACTGAAGCTTTCTTT.

The chain uses TRBV19 and TRBJ2-3; TRBD2 matches at 14 bases. Trimming at V came to 9 bases and at J to 6 bases, leaving 2 bases not matched to a gene. Per germline, CDR1 LNHDA and CDR2 SQIVND (reference sequence). This CDR3 contains 13 residues. CDR3 sequence (DNA): TGTGCCAGCCGGACTAGCGGGGGGGATACGCAGTATTTT. It is translated as CASRTSGGDTQYF.

The CDR3 coding sequence is TGTGCCAGCAGTTCGGGACAGGGGGTTACGAATGAGCAGTTCTTC. Protein: CASSSGQGVTNEQFF. The chain carries TRBV27 and TRBJ2-1; 11 bases align to TRBD1. CDR1 and CDR2 (germline): MNHEY, SMNVEV (reference sequence). CDR3 size: 15 residues. Unmatched junction bases numbered 6, after V lost 4 bases and J lost 7 bases.